This TCR beta chain was observed in a study of blood T cell repertoires in COVID-19. Study-wide context: Acute and convalescent COVID-19 specimens originated in the United States, Italy and Spain. Sources were T cells, B-cell-depleted T cells, or PBMCs; the material itself was cDNA or gDNA.

The CDR3 totals 14 residues. Deletions cut 2 bases from V and 1 base from J, with 9 bases between. Germline loops: CDR1 SGDLS, CDR2 YYNGEE. Source study methods: Using reference gene primer amplification, nucleated cell counts were estimated. Using immunoSEQ multiplex PCR, the repertoire was profiled, and TCRdb retains in-frame clones only, with some absent. The D gene and trimming were derived from the DNA, and the V and J assignments and clone size from that table. The sample contains about 120,000 clones, more than 60% of which appear only once. The sample consisted of peripheral blood. This TCR came from a man aged 50-60 years with acute or convalescent COVID-19. The rearrangement links TRBV9 to TRBJ1-1, with unresolved D. CDR3 nucleotide sequence: TGTGCCAGCAGCGTCGGGTATGCGAACACTGAAGCTTTCTTT. This codes for CASSVGYANTEAFF.